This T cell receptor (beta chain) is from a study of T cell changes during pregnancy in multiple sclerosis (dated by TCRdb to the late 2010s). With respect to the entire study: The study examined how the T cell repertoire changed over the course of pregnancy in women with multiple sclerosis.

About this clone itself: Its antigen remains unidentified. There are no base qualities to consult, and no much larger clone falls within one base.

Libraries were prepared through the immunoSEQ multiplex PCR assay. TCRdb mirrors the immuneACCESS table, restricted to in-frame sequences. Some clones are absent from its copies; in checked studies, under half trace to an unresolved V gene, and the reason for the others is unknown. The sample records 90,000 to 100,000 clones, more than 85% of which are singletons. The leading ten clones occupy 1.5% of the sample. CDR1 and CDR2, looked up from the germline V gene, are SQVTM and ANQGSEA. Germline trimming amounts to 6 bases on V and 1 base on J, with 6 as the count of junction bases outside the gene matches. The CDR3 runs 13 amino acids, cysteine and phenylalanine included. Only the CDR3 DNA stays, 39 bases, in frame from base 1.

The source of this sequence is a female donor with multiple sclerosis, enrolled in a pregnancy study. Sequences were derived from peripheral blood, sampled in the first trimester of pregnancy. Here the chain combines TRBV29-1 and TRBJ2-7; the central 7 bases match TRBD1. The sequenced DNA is TGCAGCGTACGACCGGGACAGTCCTACGAGCAGTACTTC. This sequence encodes CSVRPGQSYEQYF.